The source of this T cell receptor (beta chain) is a study of blood T cell repertoires in COVID-19. As for the study in general: Sources were T cells, B-cell-depleted T cells, or PBMCs; the material itself was cDNA or gDNA.

In the source study's methods: Amplifying reference gene primers gave estimates of nucleated cell counts. Clones were read by immunoSEQ multiplex PCR, and TCRdb kept only the in-frame ones, dropping some. V and J calls and clone size are given by that table; D and trimming were obtained from the DNA. Counted here are about 81,000 clones, about 90% occurring once; the ten biggest clones make up more than 4.5%. The CDR3 sequence is 15 residues long. The germline V gene encodes CDR1 SGHVS and CDR2 FNYEAQ. Trimming took off 5 bases at V and 4 bases at J, with 14 bases between the two ends. J is TRBJ2-2 and V is TRBV7-6, with a weak D call TRBD2 (6 bases). Sequenced: peripheral blood. The receptor was derived from a woman aged 80 or over with acute or convalescent COVID-19. The chain's CDR3 is CASSARVGGTGELFF. The CDR3 DNA follows: TGTGCCAGCAGCGCCAGGGTCGGGGGCACCGGGGAGCTGTTTTTT.